What follows is one T cell receptor beta chain and its context. Its matching antigen is unknown. The record originates from a study of shared clonotypes between healthy human individuals. With 0 bases removed from V and 5 bases from J, the gap between germline ends came to 14 bases. The V gene's germline CDR1 is SGHKS and CDR2 YYEKEE (reference sequence). This CDR3 spans 15 amino acids. Healthy and HIV-negative, the adult donors had no recent acute infections or vaccinations. Broader study findings: Researchers found naive subsets generally carried larger estimated richness than memory subsets. Among several donors, approximately 5% of naive CD4 clonotypes were found in common.

At deep level, the assay was performed. Measured with immunoSEQ multiplex PCR; TCRdb has only the in-frame clones, and not every one. The sample yields over a million clones, roughly 70% seen once. The chain employs TRBV5-5 and TRBJ2-5; no clear D. The material sequenced was memory CD4+ T cells sorted from blood. Specified subset: CD45RA-negative fraction. The clonotype was recovered from a man aged 18-30 years in good health. CDR3 sequence: CASSLEYVGSETQYF. CDR3 sequence (DNA): TGTGCCAGCAGCTTGGAGTATGTGGGTAGCGAGACCCAGTACTTC.